This T cell receptor beta chain was found in a study of cytomegalovirus exposure and HLA in healthy donors. Across the study: Earlier findings included 117 million unique TCR beta sequences obtained from about 180 million T cells.

Regarding this clone: Antigen specificity is unknown.

V was pared by 5 bases and J by 4 bases, with 16 bases between. CDR3 length: 15 residues. Germline V gene data show CDR1 as MNHEY and CDR2 as SVGAGI. Study-wide points: Presence/absence analysis assumed near-uniform sequencing depth across donors. A few V segments could not be told apart, such as TRBV6-2 and TRBV6-3, and were left out. An observed cluster of highly shared sequence variants was recorded as a likely sequencing artifact.

Primers: 60 Vbeta forward and 13 Jbeta reverse. The protocol was immunoSEQ multiplex PCR, while the TCRdb copy is restricted to in-frame clones and leaves out a portion. The sample contains roughly 100,000 clones, 65% to 75% of which appear only once. The receptor was derived from a female donor in good health and CMV-seronegative. The gene calls are TRBV6-5 and TRBJ2-3; TRBD2 is a possible D gene (5 bases). The sample consisted of PBMCs. The CDR3 DNA reads TGTGCCAGCAGTCGCGCGGACGGACTCCCAGATACGCAGTATTTT. It yields the protein CASSRADGLPDTQYF.